The rows below give T cell receptor beta chains drawn from one sample of a study of blood T cells in healthy people across ages. Each CDR3 protein gets one entry after TCRdb re-called the 5' RACE reads with MiXCR. The table has about 1,600,000 distinct CDR3 sequences, around 39% seen once. The sequenced sample was blood. Every receptor here comes from a woman younger than 30 in good health. Both conserved end residues are part of each CDR3. The D gene is left open where the match is weak. Size is stated for part of the rows, as once, few or many counts, or as a class when the clone is expanded.

CDR3: CASSHGGVGNEQFF
DNA: TGTGCCAGCAGCCACGGGGGAGTTGGGAATGAGCAGTTCTTC
J: TRBJ2-1
size: few
V: TRBV11-2
D: .

CDR3: CASSQDSGTSRMSSYNEQFF
DNA: TGTGCCAGCAGCCAAGATAGCGGGACTAGCCGAATGAGCTCCTACAATGAGCAGTTCTTC
J: TRBJ2-1
size: .
V: TRBV3-1
D: TRBD2

CDR3: CSAVGNSAYEQYF
DNA: TGCAGTGCCGTGGGAAACTCAGCCTACGAGCAGTACTTC
J: TRBJ2-7
size: .
V: TRBV20-1
D: .

CDR3: CSARPAGVTEAFF
DNA: TGCAGTGCTAGACCGGCAGGGGTCACTGAAGCTTTCTTT
J: TRBJ1-1
size: .
V: TRBV20-1
D: .

CDR3: CASSFDGGNEQFF
DNA: TGTGCCAGCAGTTTCGACGGGGGCAATGAGCAGTTCTTC
J: TRBJ2-1
size: few
V: TRBV12-3/TRBV12-4
D: .

CDR3: CSARRQAAVYNEQFF
DNA: TGCAGTGCCCGGCGCCAGGCAGCCGTTTACAATGAGCAGTTCTTC
J: TRBJ2-1
size: .
V: TRBV20-1
D: .

CDR3: CSAPRGGGTEAFF
DNA: TGCAGTGCCCCCCGAGGTGGTGGTACTGAAGCTTTCTTT
J: TRBJ1-1
size: .
V: TRBV20-1
D: .

CDR3: CSVELVGFLTGEVSYEQYF
DNA: TGCAGCGTTGAACTTGTGGGGTTTTTAACCGGAGAGGTCTCCTACGAGCAGTACTTC
J: TRBJ2-7
size: .
V: TRBV29-1
D: .

CDR3: CSARKLRSSYNEQYF
DNA: TGCAGTGCTCGTAAACTCCGGAGCTCCTACAATGAGCAGTACTTC
J: TRBJ2-7
size: few
V: TRBV20-1
D: .

CDR3: CASSPSSAGDNEQFF
DNA: TGTGCCAGCAGCCCCTCGTCGGCGGGAGACAATGAGCAGTTCTTC
J: TRBJ2-1
size: .
V: TRBV7-3
D: TRBD2

CDR3: CASSIQGSDGYTF
DNA: TGTGCCAGCAGTATACAGGGCTCAGATGGCTACACCTTC
J: TRBJ1-2
size: many
V: TRBV12-3/TRBV12-4
D: .

CDR3: CASSLNSPGTGASNEQYF
DNA: TGTGCCAGCAGCTTGAACTCCCCCGGGACAGGGGCCTCCAATGAGCAGTACTTC
J: TRBJ2-7
size: .
V: TRBV7-2
D: TRBD1